This T cell receptor beta chain was sequenced in a study of cytomegalovirus exposure and HLA in healthy donors. PCR employed 60 Vbeta and 13 Jbeta primers. Method: immunoSEQ multiplex PCR; TCRdb's copy keeps in-frame clones and lacks some. The listing contains 200,000 or so clones. Germline-derived CDR1 and CDR2 are MNHEY and SVGAGI. With 4 bases clipped from V and 0 bases from J, the junction kept 8 bases outside the gene matches. The CDR3 is 16 residues long. This receptor was identified in a boy aged 5-17 years in good health and CMV-seronegative. The genes are TRBV6-5 and TRBJ1-1; 7 nucleotides line up with TRBD1. Sample: PBMCs. The CDR3 nucleotides are TGTGCCAGCAGTTTCGCCAACAGGGGCGTGAACACTGAAGCTTTCTTT. Its protein product is CASSFANRGVNTEAFF.